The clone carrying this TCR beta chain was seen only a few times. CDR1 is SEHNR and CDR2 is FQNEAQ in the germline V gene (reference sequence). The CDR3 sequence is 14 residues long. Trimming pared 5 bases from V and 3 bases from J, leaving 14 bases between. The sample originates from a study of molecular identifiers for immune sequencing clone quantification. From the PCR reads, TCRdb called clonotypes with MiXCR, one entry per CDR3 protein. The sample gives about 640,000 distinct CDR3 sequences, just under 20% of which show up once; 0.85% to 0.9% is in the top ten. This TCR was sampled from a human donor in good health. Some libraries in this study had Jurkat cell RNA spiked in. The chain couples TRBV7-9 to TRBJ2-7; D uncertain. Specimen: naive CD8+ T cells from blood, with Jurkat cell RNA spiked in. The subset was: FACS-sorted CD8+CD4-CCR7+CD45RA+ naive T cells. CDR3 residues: CASSPPLVDYEQYF. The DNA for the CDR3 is TGTGCCAGCAGCCCTCCGTTGGTCGACTACGAGCAGTACTTC.